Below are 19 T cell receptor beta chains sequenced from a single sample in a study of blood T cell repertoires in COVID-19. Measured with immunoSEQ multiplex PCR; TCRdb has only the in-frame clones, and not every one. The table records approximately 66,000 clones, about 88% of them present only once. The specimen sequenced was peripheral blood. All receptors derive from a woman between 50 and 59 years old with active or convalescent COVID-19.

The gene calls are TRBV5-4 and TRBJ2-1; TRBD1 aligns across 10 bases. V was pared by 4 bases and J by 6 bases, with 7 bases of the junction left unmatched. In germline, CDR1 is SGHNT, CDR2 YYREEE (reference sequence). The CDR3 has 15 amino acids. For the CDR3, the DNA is TGTGCCAGCAGCATCGGGACAGGGGTTTTCAATGAGCAGTTCTTC. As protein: CASSIGTGVFNEQFF. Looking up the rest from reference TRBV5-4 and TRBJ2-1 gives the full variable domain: ETGVTQSPTHLIKTRGQQVTLRCSSQSGHNTVSWYQQALGQGPQFIFQYYREEENGRGNFPPRFSGLQFPNYSSELNVNALELDDSALYLCASSIGTGVFNEQFFGPGTRLTVL.

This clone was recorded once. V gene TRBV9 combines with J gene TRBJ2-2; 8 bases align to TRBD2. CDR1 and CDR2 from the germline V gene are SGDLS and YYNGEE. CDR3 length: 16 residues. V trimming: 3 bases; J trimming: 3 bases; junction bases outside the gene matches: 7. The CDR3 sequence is CASSGTGGYYTGELFF. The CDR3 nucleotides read TGTGCCAGCAGCGGAACGGGAGGGTACTACACCGGGGAGCTGTTTTTT.

CDR3 nucleotide sequence: TGTGCCAGCACCACCAAGATGGGGCTAGCGGGAGGTCACGGGGAGCTGTTTTTT. Translating it yields CASTTKMGLAGGHGELFF. The chain uses TRBV3-1 (or the pseudogene TRBV3-2) and TRBJ2-2; 11 nucleotides line up with TRBD2. CDR1 LGHDT and CDR2 YNNKEL come from the germline V gene (reference sequence). CDR3 size: 18 residues. The junction had 17 bases not matched to a gene; V was cut back by 7 bases and J by 7 bases.

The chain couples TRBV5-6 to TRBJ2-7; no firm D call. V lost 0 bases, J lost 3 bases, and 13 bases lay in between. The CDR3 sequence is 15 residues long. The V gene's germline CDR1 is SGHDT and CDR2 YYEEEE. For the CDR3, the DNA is TGTGCCAGCAGCTTGGCGGTACCCGTAAACTACGAGCAGTACTTC. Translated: CASSLAVPVNYEQYF. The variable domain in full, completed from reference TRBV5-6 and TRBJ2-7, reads DAGVTQSPTHLIKTRGQQVTLRCSPKSGHDTVSWYQQALGQGPQFIFQYYEEEERQRGNFPDRFSGHQFPNYSSELNVNALLLGDSALYLCASSLAVPVNYEQYFGPGTRLTVT.

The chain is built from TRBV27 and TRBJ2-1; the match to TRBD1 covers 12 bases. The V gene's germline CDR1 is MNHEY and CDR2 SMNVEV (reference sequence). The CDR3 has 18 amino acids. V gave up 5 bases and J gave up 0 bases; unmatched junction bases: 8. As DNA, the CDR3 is TGTGCCAGCAGTGGCGGGGACAGGGGGCCCCTCTCCTACAATGAGCAGTTCTTC. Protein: CASSGGDRGPLSYNEQFF.

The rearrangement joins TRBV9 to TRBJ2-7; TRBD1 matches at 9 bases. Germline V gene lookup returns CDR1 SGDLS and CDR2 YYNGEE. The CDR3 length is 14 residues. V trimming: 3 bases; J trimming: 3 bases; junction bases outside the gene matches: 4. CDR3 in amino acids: CASSGSTGGYEQYF. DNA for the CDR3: TGTGCCAGCAGCGGATCGACAGGGGGCTACGAGCAGTACTTC.

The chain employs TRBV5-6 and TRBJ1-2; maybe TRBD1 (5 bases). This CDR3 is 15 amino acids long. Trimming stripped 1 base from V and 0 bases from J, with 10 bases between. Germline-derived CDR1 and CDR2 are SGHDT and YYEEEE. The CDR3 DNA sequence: TGTGCCAGCAGCTTGTCGGGGGTTGCTAACTATGGCTACACCTTC. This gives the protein CASSLSGVANYGYTF.

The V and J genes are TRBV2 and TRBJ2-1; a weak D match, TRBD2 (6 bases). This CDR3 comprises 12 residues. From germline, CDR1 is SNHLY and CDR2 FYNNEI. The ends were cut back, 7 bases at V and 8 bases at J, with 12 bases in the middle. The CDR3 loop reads CASNEWGDEQFF. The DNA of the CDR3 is TGTGCCAGCAACGAATGGGGGGATGAGCAGTTCTTC.

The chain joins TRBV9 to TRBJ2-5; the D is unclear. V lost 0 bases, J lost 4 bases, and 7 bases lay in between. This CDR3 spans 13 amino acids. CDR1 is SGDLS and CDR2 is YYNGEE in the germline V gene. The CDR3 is CASSVGLGETQYF. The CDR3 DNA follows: TGTGCCAGCAGCGTAGGTCTAGGAGAGACCCAGTACTTC.

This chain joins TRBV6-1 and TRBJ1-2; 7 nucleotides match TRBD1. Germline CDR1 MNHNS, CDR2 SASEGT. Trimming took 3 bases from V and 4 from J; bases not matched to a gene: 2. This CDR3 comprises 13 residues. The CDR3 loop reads CASSEGQFYGYTF. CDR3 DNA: TGTGCCAGCAGTGAGGGACAGTTCTATGGCTACACCTTC.

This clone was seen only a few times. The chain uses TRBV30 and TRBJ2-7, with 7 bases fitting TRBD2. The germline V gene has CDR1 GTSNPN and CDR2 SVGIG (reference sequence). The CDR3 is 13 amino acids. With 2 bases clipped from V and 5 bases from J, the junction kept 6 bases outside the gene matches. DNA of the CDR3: TGTGCCTGGAGTAGCGGACTAGGCGACGAGCAGTACTTC. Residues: CAWSSGLGDEQYF.

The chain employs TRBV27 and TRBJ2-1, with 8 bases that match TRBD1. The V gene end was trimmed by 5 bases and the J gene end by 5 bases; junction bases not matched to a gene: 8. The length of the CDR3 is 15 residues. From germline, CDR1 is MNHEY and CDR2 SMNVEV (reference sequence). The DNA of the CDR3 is TGTGCCAGCAGTCTCTTCCAGGGGGCCCACAATGAGCAGTTCTTC. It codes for CASSLFQGAHNEQFF.

CDR3 DNA: TGTGCCAGCAGCTCATACAGGGGATCTGCGGAGACCCAGTACTTC. This translates into CASSSYRGSAETQYF. The V and J genes are TRBV11-2 and TRBJ2-5; 7 bases match TRBD1. The CDR3 sequence is 15 residues long. V trimming: 4 bases; J trimming: 5 bases; junction bases outside the gene matches: 10. Germline V gives CDR1 SGHAT, CDR2 FQNNGV.

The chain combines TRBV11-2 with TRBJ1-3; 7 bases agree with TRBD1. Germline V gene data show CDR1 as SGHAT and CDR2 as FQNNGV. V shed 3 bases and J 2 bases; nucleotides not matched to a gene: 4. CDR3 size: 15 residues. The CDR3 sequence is CASSFSTGAGNTIYF. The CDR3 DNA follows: TGTGCCAGCAGCTTCAGCACAGGGGCTGGAAACACCATATATTTT.

CDR3 sequence (DNA): TGTGCCAGTAGTATTAGTCCCGTTCGTCTATCCCCCTTCGGCAATGAGCAGTTCTTC. Translation gives CASSISPVRLSPFGNEQFF. The V gene is TRBV19, the J gene TRBJ2-1; D is undetermined. In germline, CDR1 is LNHDA, CDR2 SQIVND (reference sequence). The CDR3 runs 19 residues. The germline V and J ends were trimmed by 3 bases and 6 bases, with 27 bases remaining between them.

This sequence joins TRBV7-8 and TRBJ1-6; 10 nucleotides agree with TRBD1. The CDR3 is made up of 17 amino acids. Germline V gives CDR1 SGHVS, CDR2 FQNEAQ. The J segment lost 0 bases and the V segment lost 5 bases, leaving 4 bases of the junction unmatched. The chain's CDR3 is CASSPRTGGSYNSPLHF. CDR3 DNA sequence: TGTGCCAGCAGCCCTCGGACAGGGGGCTCCTATAATTCACCCCTCCACTTT. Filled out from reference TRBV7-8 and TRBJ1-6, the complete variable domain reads GAGVSQSPRYKVAKRGQDVALRCDPISGHVSLFWYQQALGQGPEFLTYFQNEAQLDKSGLPSDRFFAERPEGSVSTLKIQRTQQEDSAVYLCASSPRTGGSYNSPLHFGNGTRLTVT.

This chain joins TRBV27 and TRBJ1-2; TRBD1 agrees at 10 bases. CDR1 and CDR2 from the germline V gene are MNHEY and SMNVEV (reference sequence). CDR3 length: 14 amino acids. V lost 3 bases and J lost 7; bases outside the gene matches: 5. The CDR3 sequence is CASSFRQGAFGYTF. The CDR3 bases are TGTGCCAGCAGTTTTCGACAGGGGGCTTTTGGCTACACCTTC.

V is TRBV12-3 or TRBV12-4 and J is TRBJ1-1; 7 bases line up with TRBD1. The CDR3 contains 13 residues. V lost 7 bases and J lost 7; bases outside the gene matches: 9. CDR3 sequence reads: CASTLGTANEAFF. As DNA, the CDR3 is TGTGCCAGCACCCTCGGGACAGCGAATGAAGCTTTCTTT.

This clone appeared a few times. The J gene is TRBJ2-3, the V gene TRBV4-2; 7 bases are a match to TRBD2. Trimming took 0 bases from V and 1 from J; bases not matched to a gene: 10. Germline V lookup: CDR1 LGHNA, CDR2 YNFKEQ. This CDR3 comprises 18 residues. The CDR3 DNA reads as TGTGCCAGCAGCCAAGAGGGGAGGGGCGGGAGTGGCACAGATACGCAGTATTTT. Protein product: CASSQEGRGGSGTDTQYF.